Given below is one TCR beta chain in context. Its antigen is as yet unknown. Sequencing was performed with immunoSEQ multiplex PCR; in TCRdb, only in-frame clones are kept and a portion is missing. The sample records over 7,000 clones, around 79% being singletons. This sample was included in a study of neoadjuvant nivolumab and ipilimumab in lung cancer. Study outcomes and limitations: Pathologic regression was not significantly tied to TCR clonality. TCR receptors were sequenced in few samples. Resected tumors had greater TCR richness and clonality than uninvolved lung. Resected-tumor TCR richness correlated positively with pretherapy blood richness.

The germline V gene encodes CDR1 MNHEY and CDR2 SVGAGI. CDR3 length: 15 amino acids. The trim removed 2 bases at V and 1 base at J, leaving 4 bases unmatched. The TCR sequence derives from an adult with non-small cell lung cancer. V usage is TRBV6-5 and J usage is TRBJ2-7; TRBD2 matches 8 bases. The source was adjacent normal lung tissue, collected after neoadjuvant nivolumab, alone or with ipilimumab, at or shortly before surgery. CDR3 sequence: CASSYEASGSYEQYF. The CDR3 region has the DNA TGTGCCAGCAGTTACGAGGCTAGCGGGTCCTACGAGCAGTACTTC.